These 30 T cell receptor beta chains were sequenced from one sample in a study of multiple sclerosis patients with progressive multifocal leukoencephalopathy. Time point given: before natalizumab initiation. This table comes from immunoSEQ multiplex PCR, and its TCRdb copy is limited to in-frame clones, with some not included. Among fewer than 40,000 clones listed, about 91% were seen once. Source material: PBMCs. The receptors originated from a man aged 25-45 years with multiple sclerosis.

The chain is built from TRBV5-4 and TRBJ2-7; 10 bases fit TRBD2. This CDR3 has 14 amino acids. V was clipped by 1 base and J by 5 bases; unmatched bases: 3. CDR1 is SGHNT, CDR2 YYREEE, per germline (reference sequence). The CDR3 protein is CASSLRLAGDEQYF. DNA of the CDR3: TGTGCCAGCAGCTTGCGGCTAGCGGGAGACGAGCAGTACTTC.

V usage is TRBV6-6 and J usage is TRBJ1-2, with D tentatively TRBD1 (6 bases). V was trimmed by 0 bases and J by 4 bases, leaving 9 bases between them. Looked up from germline, CDR1 is MNHNY and CDR2 is SVGAGI (reference sequence). CDR3 length: 14 residues. CDR3 loop: CASSYSGGPYGYTF. CDR3 in DNA: TGTGCCAGCAGTTACTCAGGGGGACCCTATGGCTACACCTTC.

This clone appeared a few times. V gene TRBV7-9 combines with J gene TRBJ1-3; D is ambiguous. The V gene's germline CDR1 is SEHNR and CDR2 FQNEAQ (reference sequence). Trimming removed 3 bases at V and 0 bases at J, with 3 bases between. This CDR3 spans 13 amino acids. The CDR3 is CASSLGSGNTIYF. DNA of the CDR3: TGTGCCAGCAGCTTGGGCTCTGGAAACACCATATATTTT.

The rearrangement uses TRBV7-9 and TRBJ2-4, with TRBD2 identical over 10 bases. The ends lost 5 bases at V and 0 bases at J; junction bases unmatched: 13. The CDR3 spans 19 residues. The V gene's germline CDR1 is SEHNR and CDR2 FQNEAQ (reference sequence). As DNA, the CDR3 is TGTGCCAGCAGCCCACGACTAGCGGGTGAAGTACTAGCCAAAAACATTCAGTACTTC. It is translated as CASSPRLAGEVLAKNIQYF. The complete variable domain, with remaining parts taken from reference TRBV7-9 and TRBJ2-4, reads DTGVSQNPRHKITKRGQNVTFRCDPISEHNRLYWYRQTLGQGPEFLTYFQNEAQLEKSRLLSDRFSAERPKGSFSTLEIQRTEQGDSAMYLCASSPRLAGEVLAKNIQYFGAGTRLSVL.

This chain joins TRBV7-9 and TRBJ2-7, with no clear D. Per germline, CDR1 SEHNR and CDR2 FQNEAQ (reference sequence). The CDR3 is 13 amino acids. CDR3 loop: CAGSLGQPYEQYV. The CDR3 coding sequence is TGTGCCGGCAGCTTAGGCCAGCCCTACGAGCAGTACGTC.

The chain recombines TRBV7-8 with TRBJ2-2, with 7 bases identical to TRBD1. The length of the CDR3 is 14 residues. Trimming at V came to 4 bases and at J to 3 bases, leaving 2 bases not matched to a gene. CDR1 is SGHVS and CDR2 is FQNEAQ in the germline V gene. This CDR3 reads CASSSQGYTGELFF. The CDR3 DNA is TGTGCCAGCAGCTCACAGGGGTACACCGGGGAGCTGTTTTTT.

The CDR3 here is CASSFRASLNGELFF. For the CDR3, the DNA is TGTGCCAGCAGCTTCAGGGCGAGTCTTAACGGGGAGCTGTTTTTT. The rearrangement links TRBV27 to TRBJ2-2; tentative D call: TRBD1 (5 bases). This CDR3 comprises 15 residues. From germline, CDR1 is MNHEY and CDR2 SMNVEV (reference sequence). Trimming removed 6 bases from V and 7 bases from J, with 18 bases in between.

The gene calls are TRBV29-1 and TRBJ1-4; tentative D call: TRBD1 (6 bases). The CDR3 consists of 15 residues. Germline values: CDR1 SQVTM, CDR2 ANQGSEA. V gave up 4 bases and J gave up 4 bases, with 16 bases separating them. The CDR3 region has the DNA TGCAGCGTTGCCCTCCCGAGGGGGGGTAATGAAAAACTGTTTTTT. Translation gives CSVALPRGGNEKLFF. Supplemented by reference TRBV29-1 and TRBJ1-4, the full variable domain reads SAVISQKPSRDICQRGTSLTIQCQVDSQVTMMFWYRQQPGQSLTLIATANQGSEATYESGFVIDKFPISRPNLTFSTLTVSNMSPEDSSIYLCSVALPRGGNEKLFFGSGTQLSVL.

This chain links TRBV11-3 with TRBJ2-1, with unresolved D. This CDR3 region has 11 residues. V was clipped by 1 base and J by 8 bases, with 3 bases between them. Germline V CDR1 and CDR2: SGHNT, YENEEA. Here the CDR3 reads CASSLVYEQFF. The CDR3 nucleotides are TGTGCCAGCAGCTTAGTTTATGAGCAGTTCTTC.

The CDR3 bases are TGTGCCAGCAGCGTAGGGTCAGCGCACTCCTACAATGAGCAGTTCTTC. Protein product: CASSVGSAHSYNEQFF. The chain employs TRBV9 and TRBJ2-1, with D hard to call. V lost 0 bases, J lost 0 bases, and 10 bases lay in between. Germline V gene sequence: CDR1 SGDLS, CDR2 YYNGEE. The CDR3 covers 16 residues.

The rearrangement joins TRBV27 to TRBJ2-1; D is possibly TRBD1 (5 bases). Looked up from germline, CDR1 is MNHEY and CDR2 is SMNVEV (reference sequence). Trimming pared 3 bases from V and 7 bases from J, leaving 13 bases between. This CDR3 region has 14 residues. The CDR3 region is CASSLPGYVNEQFF. The CDR3 nucleotides read TGTGCCAGCAGTTTGCCAGGGTATGTAAATGAGCAGTTCTTC.

The chain uses TRBV6-4 and TRBJ2-6; D is ambiguous. V lost 0 bases to trimming and J lost 3 bases, with 0 bases between them. This CDR3 spans 13 amino acids. In germline, CDR1 is MRHNA, CDR2 SNTAGT. The CDR3 DNA is TGTGCCAGCAGTGACTCTGGGGCCAACGTCCTGACTTTC. Its translation: CASSDSGANVLTF.

DNA of the CDR3: TGCAGCGTTGCGTCCACCAACTCCTACGAGCAGTACGTC. This codes for CSVASTNSYEQYV. The V and J genes are TRBV29-1 and TRBJ2-7; D remains unclear. Germline V CDR1 and CDR2: SQVTM, ANQGSEA. The CDR3 spans 13 residues. V lost 4 bases and J 0 bases, leaving 10 bases between the germline ends.

The table lists this clone with a count of one. The J gene is TRBJ1-4, the V gene TRBV9, with TRBD1 as a possible D gene (6 bases). The germline gives CDR1 SGDLS, CDR2 YYNGEE. The CDR3 spans 16 residues. Trimming shortened V by 3 bases and J by 4 bases, and 16 bases separated the two germline ends. In DNA form, the CDR3 reads TGTGCCAGCAGCGCAAGGACGGGAGGGGGTAATGAAAAACTGTTTTTT. Translation gives CASSARTGGGNEKLFF.

The chain employs TRBV29-1 and TRBJ2-1; D call uncertain. V lost 5 bases to trimming and J lost 7 bases, with 24 bases between them. The CDR3 covers 16 residues. Germline V gives CDR1 SQVTM, CDR2 ANQGSEA. CDR3 sequence: CSVRPSGLAPRNEQFF. CDR3 coding DNA: TGCAGCGTTCGGCCCTCGGGCCTCGCCCCAAGGAATGAGCAGTTCTTC.

The rearrangement joins TRBV7-9 to TRBJ2-1; no reliable D call. CDR3 length: 17 amino acids. Germline CDR1 SEHNR, CDR2 FQNEAQ (reference sequence). Trimming took off 1 base at V and 0 bases at J, with 13 bases between the two ends. As DNA, the CDR3 is TGTGCCAGCAGCTTAGTGTCCCTCAGGAGCTCCTACAATGAGCAGTTCTTC. Its protein product is CASSLVSLRSSYNEQFF.

The V gene is TRBV2, the J gene TRBJ1-2, with 8 nucleotides matching TRBD1. Trimming at V came to 6 bases and at J to 6 bases, leaving 3 bases not matched to a gene. Germline V CDR1 and CDR2: SNHLY, FYNNEI. This CDR3 is built from 12 residues. The CDR3 DNA sequence: TGTGCCAGCAGGTGGGGACAGGATGGCTACACCTTC. This codes for CASRWGQDGYTF.

The chain carries TRBV28 and TRBJ1-1; D is undetermined. Germline lookup yields CDR1 MDHEN and CDR2 SYDVKM. This CDR3 has 15 amino acids. V was shortened by 1 base and J by 8 bases, with 17 bases between the two germline ends. The CDR3 bases are TGTGCCAGCAGTTTATATGGTCACCCGGGCACCGAAGCTTTCTTT. It yields the protein CASSLYGHPGTEAFF.

The CDR3 loop reads CASSEDPPMKGTQYF. The CDR3 DNA follows: TGTGCCAGCAGTGAGGATCCCCCAATGAAGGGGACCCAGTACTTC. This chain uses TRBV27 with TRBJ2-5, with unresolved D. Germline loops: CDR1 MNHEY, CDR2 SMNVEV (reference sequence). This CDR3 comprises 15 residues. The germline V and J ends were trimmed by 5 bases and 7 bases, with 20 bases remaining between them.

The chain combines TRBV10-3 with TRBJ2-2, with D perhaps matching TRBD1 (5 bases). In germline, CDR1 is ENHRY, CDR2 SYGVKD. Trimming took off 3 bases at V and 4 bases at J, with 12 bases between the two ends. The CDR3 contains 15 residues. The CDR3 DNA reads TGTGCCATCAGTGACCACAGGCAGATCACCGGGGAGCTGTTTTTT. This translates into CAISDHRQITGELFF.

The genes are TRBV4-1 and TRBJ2-7; no definite D call. Trimming left V 1 base short and J 0 bases short, with 10 bases between. Germline V gene data show CDR1 as MGHRA and CDR2 as YSYEKL. CDR3 size: 15 residues. The CDR3 DNA is TGCGCCAGCAGCCAAGGCACAACCTTCTCCTACGAGCAGTACTTC. Translating gives CASSQGTTFSYEQYF.

V usage is TRBV6-4 and J usage is TRBJ1-2; D uncertain. The CDR3 consists of 14 residues. Trimming took 0 bases from V and 7 from J, leaving 12 bases between them. Germline V lookup: CDR1 MRHNA, CDR2 SNTAGT. The CDR3 sequence: CASSDSGVGGGYTF. The DNA of the CDR3 is TGTGCCAGCAGTGACTCTGGGGTTGGCGGTGGCTACACCTTC.

The chain recombines TRBV6-5 with TRBJ2-3; no firm D call. V shed 8 bases and J shed 3 bases, with 6 bases lying between them. CDR1 MNHEY and CDR2 SVGAGI come from the germline V gene. The CDR3 contains 11 residues. The CDR3 region is CASGLTDTQYF. The DNA of the CDR3 is TGTGCCAGCGGCCTAACAGATACGCAGTATTTT.

The V call is TRBV12-5, the J call TRBJ2-2; D possibly uses TRBD1 or TRBD2 (5 bases each). The CDR3 sequence is 15 residues long. Germline V CDR1 and CDR2: LGHNT, FRNRAP. Trimming cost V 4 bases and J 5 bases, with 14 bases left between them. CDR3 nucleotide sequence: TGTGCTAGTGGTTCCCGGGCCGGGGCGACCGGGGAGCTGTTTTTT. As protein: CASGSRAGATGELFF.

V and J are TRBV9 and TRBJ1-1; D not resolved. V shed 0 bases and J shed 6 bases, with 9 bases lying between them. Per germline, CDR1 SGDLS and CDR2 YYNGEE. The CDR3 contains 13 residues. Here the CDR3 reads CASSVGPGAEAFF. The CDR3 DNA is TGTGCCAGCAGCGTAGGACCTGGGGCTGAAGCTTTCTTT.

This chain links TRBV4-1 with TRBJ1-3; D is uncertain. The V gene lost 1 base and the J gene lost 0 bases, with 13 bases spanning the gap. CDR3 size: 17 residues. Germline-derived CDR1 and CDR2 are MGHRA and YSYEKL. CDR3 loop: CASSQVPSGDSGNTIYF. The CDR3 bases are TGCGCCAGCAGCCAAGTTCCAAGTGGTGACTCTGGAAACACCATATATTTT.

The rearrangement uses TRBV5-1 and TRBJ2-7, with a tentative D call TRBD2 (6 bases). V lost 4 bases to trimming and J lost 0 bases, with 17 bases between them. Germline V lookup: CDR1 SGHRS, CDR2 YFSETQ. The CDR3 is 16 residues long. In nucleotides, the CDR3 is TGCGCCAGCAGCCCATCGACTAGGCGGGCCTCCTACGAGCAGTACTTC. Its translation is CASSPSTRRASYEQYF.

The chain uses TRBV7-9 and TRBJ1-5, with D tentatively TRBD1 (6 bases). Germline-derived CDR1 and CDR2 are SEHNR and FQNEAQ (reference sequence). The CDR3 totals 14 residues. V lost 5 bases and J lost 0, with 8 bases in between. In nucleotides, the CDR3 is TGTGCCAGCAGCCGGGACATTAGCAATCAGCCCCAGCATTTT. It encodes CASSRDISNQPQHF.

The CDR3 region is CASSATGNEQYF. DNA for the CDR3: TGCGCCAGCAGCGCGACAGGGAACGAGCAGTACTTC. The rearrangement links TRBV4-1 to TRBJ2-7; 7 nucleotides match TRBD1. V lost 5 bases, J lost 5 bases, and 3 bases stayed unmatched. The CDR3 has 12 residues. Looked up from germline, CDR1 is MGHRA and CDR2 is YSYEKL.

The V gene is TRBV12-5, the J gene TRBJ2-1; TRBD2 matches at 8 bases. This CDR3 is 13 amino acids long. V was pared by 3 bases and J by 6 bases, with 1 base of the junction left unmatched. Looked up from germline, CDR1 is LGHNT and CDR2 is FRNRAP. The CDR3, as DNA: TGTGCTAGTGGTTTCGGGGGGGCCAATGAGCAGTTCTTC. It yields the protein CASGFGGANEQFF.